This TCR beta chain derives from a study of cytomegalovirus exposure and HLA in healthy donors. Study as a whole: Early on, a data release was issued that held tens of millions of unique TCRs from HLA-typed donors. Study outcomes and limitations: A later analysis showed TCR association rates differing by HLA locus, peaking at DRB1 and lowest at HLA-C. In terms of immune exposure information, only CMV serostatus was available. TCR beta chain V- and J-gene trimming was linked, in a later analysis, to a missense variant in DCLRE1C.

PCR amplification relied on 60 Vbeta primers (plus 13 Jbeta primers). Clones were read by immunoSEQ multiplex PCR, and TCRdb kept only the in-frame ones, dropping some. The data hold 150,000 or so clones, with more than 70% observed a single time. As regards this clone: The antigen is not known.

CDR3 length: 14 amino acids. Trimming cost V 5 bases and J 7 bases, with 14 bases left between them. Germline CDR1 and CDR2: MNHNY and SVGAGI (reference sequence). Input material: PBMCs. The gene calls are TRBV6-6 and TRBJ1-4, with a possible D match to TRBD1 (6 bases). This TCR was recovered from a man aged 30-40 years in good health and CMV-seronegative. CDR3 amino acids: CASSLDTGPEKLFF. DNA of the CDR3: TGTGCCAGCAGTCTGGATACAGGGCCTGAAAAACTGTTTTTT.